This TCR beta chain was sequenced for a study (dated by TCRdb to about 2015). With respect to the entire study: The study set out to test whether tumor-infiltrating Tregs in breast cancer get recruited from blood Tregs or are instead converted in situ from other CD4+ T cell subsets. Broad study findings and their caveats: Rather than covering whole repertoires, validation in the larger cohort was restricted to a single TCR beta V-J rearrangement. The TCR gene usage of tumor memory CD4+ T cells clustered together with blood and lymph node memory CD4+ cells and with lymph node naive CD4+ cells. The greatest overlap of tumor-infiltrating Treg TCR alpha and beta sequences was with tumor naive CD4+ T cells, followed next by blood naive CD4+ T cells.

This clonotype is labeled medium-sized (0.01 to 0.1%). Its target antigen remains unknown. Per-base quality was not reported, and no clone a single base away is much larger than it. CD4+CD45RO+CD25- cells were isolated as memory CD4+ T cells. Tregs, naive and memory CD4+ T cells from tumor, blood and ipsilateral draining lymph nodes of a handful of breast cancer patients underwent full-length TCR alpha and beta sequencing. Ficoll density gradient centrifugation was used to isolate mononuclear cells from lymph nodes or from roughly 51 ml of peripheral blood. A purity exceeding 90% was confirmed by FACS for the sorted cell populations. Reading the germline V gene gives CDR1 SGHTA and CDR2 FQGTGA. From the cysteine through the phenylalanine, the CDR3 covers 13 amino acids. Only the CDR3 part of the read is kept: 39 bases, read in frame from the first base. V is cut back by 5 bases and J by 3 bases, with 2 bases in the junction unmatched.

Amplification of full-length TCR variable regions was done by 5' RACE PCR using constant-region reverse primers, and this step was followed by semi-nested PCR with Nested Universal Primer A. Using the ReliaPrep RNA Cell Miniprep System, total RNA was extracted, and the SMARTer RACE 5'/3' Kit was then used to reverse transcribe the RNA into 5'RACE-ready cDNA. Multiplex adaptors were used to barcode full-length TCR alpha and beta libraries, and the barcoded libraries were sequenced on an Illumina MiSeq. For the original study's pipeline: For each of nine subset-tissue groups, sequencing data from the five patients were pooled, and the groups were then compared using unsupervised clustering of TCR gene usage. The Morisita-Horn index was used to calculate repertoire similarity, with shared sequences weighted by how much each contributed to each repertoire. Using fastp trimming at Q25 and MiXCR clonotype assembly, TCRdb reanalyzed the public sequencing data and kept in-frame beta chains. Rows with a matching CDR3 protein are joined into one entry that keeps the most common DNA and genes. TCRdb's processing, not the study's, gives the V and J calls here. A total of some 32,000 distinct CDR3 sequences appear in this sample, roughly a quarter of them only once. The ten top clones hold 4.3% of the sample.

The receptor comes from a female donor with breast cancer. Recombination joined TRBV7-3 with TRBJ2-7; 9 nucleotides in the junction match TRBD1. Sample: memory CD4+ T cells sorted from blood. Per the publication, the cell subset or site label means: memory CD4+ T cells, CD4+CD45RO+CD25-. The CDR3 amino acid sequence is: CASSPDRGYEQYF. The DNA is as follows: TGTGCCAGCAGCCCGGACAGGGGCTACGAGCAGTACTTC.